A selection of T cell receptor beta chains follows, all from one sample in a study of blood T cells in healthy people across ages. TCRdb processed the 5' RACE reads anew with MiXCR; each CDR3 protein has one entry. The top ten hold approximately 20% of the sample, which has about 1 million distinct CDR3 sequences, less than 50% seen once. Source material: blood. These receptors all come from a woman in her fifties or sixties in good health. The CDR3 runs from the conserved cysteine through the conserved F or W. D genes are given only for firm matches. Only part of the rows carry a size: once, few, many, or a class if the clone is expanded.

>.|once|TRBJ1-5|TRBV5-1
CASSLDSNNQPQHF
TGCGCCAGCAGCTTGGACAGTAACAATCAGCCCCAGCATTTT
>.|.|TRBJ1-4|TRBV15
CATSRDPGATNEKLFF
TGTGCCACCAGCAGAGATCCGGGGGCAACTAATGAAAAACTGTTTTTT
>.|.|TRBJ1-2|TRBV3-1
CASSQPDRNYGYTF
TGTGCCAGCAGCCAACCGGACAGAAACTATGGCTACACCTTC
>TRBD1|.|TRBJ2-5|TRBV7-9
CASRGGQGRRGSETQYF
TGTGCCAGCAGAGGGGGACAGGGGAGGCGTGGGTCGGAGACCCAGTACTTC
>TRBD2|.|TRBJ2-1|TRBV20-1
CSASRSGISNEQFF
TGCAGTGCTTCTCGTAGCGGGATTAGCAATGAGCAGTTCTTC
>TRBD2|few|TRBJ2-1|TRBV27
CASSLGRASGRDEQFF
TGTGCCAGCAGTTTAGGTAGGGCTAGCGGCCGGGATGAGCAGTTCTTC
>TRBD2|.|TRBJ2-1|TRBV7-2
CASSFRLAGGVRNEQFF
TGTGCCAGCAGCTTCCGACTAGCGGGAGGGGTGAGAAATGAGCAGTTCTTC
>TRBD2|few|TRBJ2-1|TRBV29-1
CSVGPGTSGRTRGNEQFF
TGCAGCGTTGGCCCGGGGACTAGCGGGAGAACGAGGGGCAATGAGCAGTTCTTC
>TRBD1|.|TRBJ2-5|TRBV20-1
CSVGQEQETQYF
TGCAGTGTTGGACAGGAGCAAGAGACCCAGTACTTC
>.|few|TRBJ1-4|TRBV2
CASSALGKLFF
TGTGCCAGTAGTGCGCTAGGGAAACTGTTTTTT